The 9 T cell receptor beta chains below were found in one sample sequenced in a study of shared clonotypes between healthy human individuals. The table came from immunoSEQ multiplex PCR; TCRdb's copy has only in-frame clones and leaves some out. This table has 1.4 million or so clones, around 98.5% appearing once. The sequencing sample was made of naive CD4+ T cells sorted from blood. Subset reported: CD45RA+ positively selected. The receptors originated from a man aged 25-45 years in good health.

This clone appeared a single time. The rearrangement joins TRBV2 to TRBJ1-5; tentative D call: TRBD1 (6 bases). CDR1 and CDR2 (germline): SNHLY, FYNNEI. The CDR3 length is 18 residues. The germline V and J ends were trimmed by 5 bases and 0 bases, with 20 bases remaining between them. CDR3 loop: CASSPQGWDKPSNQPQHF. The CDR3 DNA reads as TGTGCCAGCAGTCCCCAGGGGTGGGATAAACCTAGCAATCAGCCCCAGCATTTT.

Notes on this clone: Within the sample, other DNA sequences also encode this same CDR3. This rearrangement joins TRBV9 to TRBJ1-5; D not certain. The CDR3 runs to 15 residues. Per the germline V gene, CDR1 is SGDLS and CDR2 is YYNGEE. Trimming removed 0 bases from V and 0 bases from J, with 7 bases in between. In DNA form, the CDR3 reads TGTGCCAGCAGCGTAGGAGGGAATAGCAATCAGCCCCAGCATTTT. This encodes CASSVGGNSNQPQHF.

V and J are TRBV30 and TRBJ2-7; possible D gene TRBD2, 6 bases. V was cut by 0 bases and J by 0 bases, with 21 bases left in between. The CDR3 is 18 amino acids. Looked up from germline, CDR1 is GTSNPN and CDR2 is SVGIG (reference sequence). The CDR3 DNA is TGTGCCTGGAGTGTAAAGAAAAGGGACTGGAGGAGCTCCTACGAGCAGTACTTC. Translated, it gives CAWSVKKRDWRSSYEQYF.

V and J are TRBV6-1 and TRBJ1-2; possibly TRBD1 for D (6 bases). Trimming pared 4 bases from V and 4 bases from J, leaving 16 bases between. The CDR3 has 15 amino acids. Germline values: CDR1 MNHNS, CDR2 SASEGT. The CDR3: CASSGSDLGGYGYTF. The CDR3 DNA reads TGTGCCAGCAGTGGTTCGGACCTAGGGGGCTATGGCTACACCTTC.

V gene TRBV10-1 combines with J gene TRBJ2-5; D perhaps matches TRBD2 (5 bases). The CDR3 is 13 residues long. Trimming shortened V by 5 bases and J by 1 base, and 8 bases separated the two germline ends. The germline CDR1 and CDR2 sequences are WNHNN and SYGVQD (reference sequence). CDR3 DNA sequence: TGCGCCAGCAGTTTCGGGGTCCAAGAGACCCAGTACTTC. Its translation: CASSFGVQETQYF.

The chain employs TRBV6-1 and TRBJ2-3, with 8 bases that match TRBD1. This CDR3 is 14 amino acids long. The germline V gene has CDR1 MNHNS and CDR2 SASEGT. V was pared by 6 bases and J by 2 bases, with 4 bases of the junction left unmatched. In DNA, the CDR3 is TGTGCCAGCAGCCGGGACAGGAACACAGATACGCAGTATTTT. Translating it yields CASSRDRNTDTQYF.

As concerns this clone: This sample also contains other DNA sequences that code for the same CDR3. V and J are TRBV7-2 and TRBJ2-5; D unresolved. V was pared by 1 base and J by 3 bases, with 3 bases between. The germline gives CDR1 SGHTA, CDR2 FQGNSA. CDR3 size: 12 residues. CDR3 in amino acids: CASSLVEETQYF. The CDR3 DNA follows: TGTGCCAGCAGCTTAGTTGAAGAGACCCAGTACTTC.

J is TRBJ2-1 and V is TRBV18, with 7 bases matching TRBD2. The CDR3 consists of 13 residues. The J segment lost 9 bases and the V segment lost 4 bases, leaving 6 bases of the junction unmatched. Germline CDR1 reads KGHSH; CDR2 reads LQKENI. CDR3 DNA sequence: TGTGCCAGCTCACTAGCCAGGGAGGGTGAGCAGTTCTTC. This sequence encodes CASSLAREGEQFF.

A note on this clone: The same CDR3 arises from other DNA sequences in this sample as well. The V call is TRBV6-5, the J call TRBJ2-1; 9 nucleotides line up with TRBD1. CDR1 is MNHEY and CDR2 is SVGAGI in the germline V gene. The CDR3 extends over 15 amino acids. Trimming at V came to 6 bases and at J to 2 bases, leaving 5 bases not matched to a gene. The CDR3 DNA reads TGTGCCAGCAGCTCGACAGGGGGGGCCTACAATGAGCAGTTCTTC. Amino acids: CASSSTGGAYNEQFF.